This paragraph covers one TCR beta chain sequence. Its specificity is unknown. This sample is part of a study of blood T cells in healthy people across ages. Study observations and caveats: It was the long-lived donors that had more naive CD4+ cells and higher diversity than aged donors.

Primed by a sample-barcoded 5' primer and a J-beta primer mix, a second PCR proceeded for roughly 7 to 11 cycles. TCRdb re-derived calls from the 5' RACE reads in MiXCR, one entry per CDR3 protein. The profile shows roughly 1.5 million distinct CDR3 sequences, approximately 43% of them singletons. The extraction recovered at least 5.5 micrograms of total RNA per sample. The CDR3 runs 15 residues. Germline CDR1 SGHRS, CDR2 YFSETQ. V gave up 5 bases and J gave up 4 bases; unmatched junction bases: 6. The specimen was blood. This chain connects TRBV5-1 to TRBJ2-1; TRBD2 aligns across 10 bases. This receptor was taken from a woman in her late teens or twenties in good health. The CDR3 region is CASSSGLARYNEQFF. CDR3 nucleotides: TGCGCCAGCAGTTCGGGACTAGCGAGGTACAATGAGCAGTTCTTC.